This passage covers 10 T cell receptor beta chains from one sample sequenced in a study of T cell responses to AZD1222 COVID-19 vaccine. Libraries were prepared by immunoSEQ multiplex PCR; TCRdb keeps only in-frame clonotypes and omits some of them. The sample holds 100,000 to 150,000 clones; roughly 91% are singletons and the top ten take around 10%. Material: peripheral blood, obtained on day 0 of MenACWY control vaccination. The receptors stem from an adult in good health.

The chain is built from TRBV5-1 and TRBJ2-1, with D possibly matching TRBD2 (5 bases). Germline V CDR1 and CDR2: SGHRS, YFSETQ. V dropped 2 bases and J dropped 6 bases, with 12 bases sitting between them. The CDR3 consists of 14 residues. CDR3 region: CASSLTSPFNEQFF. CDR3 DNA: TGCGCCAGCAGCTTAACTAGTCCCTTCAATGAGCAGTTCTTC.

About this clone: Other DNA variants within this sample encode the same CDR3. This chain uses TRBV9 with TRBJ2-2, with 7 bases fitting TRBD2. Looked up from germline, CDR1 is SGDLS and CDR2 is YYNGEE. The CDR3 is 15 amino acids. Germline trimming cut 0 bases from V and 3 bases from J; bases unmatched to any gene: 2. The CDR3: CASSVGGSDTGELFF. The CDR3, as DNA: TGTGCCAGCAGCGTAGGCGGGAGCGACACCGGGGAGCTGTTTTTT.

The V call is TRBV24-1, the J call TRBJ2-7; TRBD2 matches 9 bases. The trim removed 3 bases at V and 1 base at J, leaving 3 bases unmatched. CDR1 and CDR2 from the germline V gene are KGHDR and SFDVKD. CDR3 length: 15 residues. CDR3 bases: TGTGCCACCAGTGATCCTAGCGGGAAATCCTACGAGCAGTACTTC. This sequence encodes CATSDPSGKSYEQYF.

The rearrangement joins TRBV20-1 to TRBJ2-1; 11 bases map to TRBD2. The CDR3 runs 15 residues. CDR1 is DFQATT and CDR2 is SNEGSKA in the germline V gene (reference sequence). After removal of 3 bases from V and 7 bases from J, the junction contained 8 bases not matched to a gene. CDR3 loop: CSASKLAGAGNEQFF. The DNA of the CDR3 is TGCAGTGCTAGTAAACTAGCGGGAGCGGGGAATGAGCAGTTCTTC.

V gene TRBV6-4 combines with J gene TRBJ2-1; D may correspond to TRBD1 or TRBD2 (5 bases each). The CDR3 loop spans 13 amino acids. Trimming stripped 2 bases from V and 6 bases from J, with 8 bases between. CDR1 is MRHNA, CDR2 SNTAGT, per germline. CDR3 sequence: CASSDGDANEQFF. The CDR3 DNA follows: TGTGCCAGCAGTGACGGGGACGCCAATGAGCAGTTCTTC.

The chain couples TRBV5-1 to TRBJ2-7; the D gene is possibly TRBD2 (6 bases). V lost 4 bases and J 2 bases, leaving 16 bases between the germline ends. The CDR3 spans 15 residues. The germline V gene has CDR1 SGHRS and CDR2 YFSETQ. The CDR3 loop is CASSPLGGEPYEQYF. The CDR3 nucleotides read TGCGCCAGCAGCCCTCTCGGAGGGGAACCCTACGAGCAGTACTTC.

This chain uses TRBV7-2 with TRBJ2-4; D remains unclear. Germline lookup yields CDR1 SGHTA and CDR2 FQGNSA. Trimming cost V 1 base and J 11 bases, with 9 bases left between them. The CDR3 is made up of 12 amino acids. Here the CDR3 DNA reads TGTGCCAGCAGCTTAGGTAGGCGCCTTCAGTACTTC. Translation gives CASSLGRRLQYF.

The chain recombines TRBV7-2 with TRBJ1-2, with TRBD1 matching over 8 bases. Germline trimming cut 1 base from V and 1 base from J; bases unmatched to any gene: 5. Germline CDR1 and CDR2: SGHTA and FQGNSA. This CDR3 contains 16 residues. The CDR3 coding sequence is TGTGCCAGCAGCTTAGTCGGACAGGGCTATAACTATGGCTACACCTTC. This encodes CASSLVGQGYNYGYTF.

V and J are TRBV30 and TRBJ1-4; tentative D call: TRBD1 (5 bases). Looked up from germline, CDR1 is GTSNPN and CDR2 is SVGIG (reference sequence). Trimming took off 2 bases at V and 2 bases at J, with 15 bases between the two ends. The CDR3 is made up of 16 amino acids. The CDR3 DNA reads as TGTGCCTGGAGTATATCAAGGGGATCGACTAATGAAAAACTGTTTTTT. Encoded protein: CAWSISRGSTNEKLFF.

The rearrangement links TRBV12-3 or TRBV12-4 to TRBJ2-1; 7 positions agree with TRBD1. The trim removed 5 bases at V and 9 bases at J, leaving 4 bases unmatched. The CDR3 is made up of 12 amino acids. CDR3 in amino acids: CASSPTGAEQFF. The CDR3 nucleotides are TGTGCCAGCAGTCCTACAGGGGCTGAGCAGTTCTTC.